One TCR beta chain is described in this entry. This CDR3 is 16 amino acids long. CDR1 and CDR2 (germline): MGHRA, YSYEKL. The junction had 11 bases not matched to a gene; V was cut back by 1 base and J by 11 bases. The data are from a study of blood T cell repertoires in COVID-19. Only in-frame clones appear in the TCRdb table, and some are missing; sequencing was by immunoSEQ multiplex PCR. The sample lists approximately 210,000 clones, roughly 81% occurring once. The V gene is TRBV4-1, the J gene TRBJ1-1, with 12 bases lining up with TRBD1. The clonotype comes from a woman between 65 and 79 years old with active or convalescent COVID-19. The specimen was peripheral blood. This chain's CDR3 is CASSQGSPGQGAMAFF. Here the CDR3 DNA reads TGCGCCAGCAGCCAAGGGAGTCCGGGACAGGGGGCGATGGCTTTCTTT.